This TCR beta chain is drawn from a study of chemoradiotherapy in HPV16-positive cancers. Study-level background: Candidate HPV-specific clones and shared TCR motifs came from a couple of HPV16-positive patients. Overall study results and limits: Better recurrence-free survival went with HPV-responsive T-cell expansion in HPV16-positive patients. HPV-specific T cells were functionally defined from only a couple of HPV16-positive patients.

Sequencing was performed with immunoSEQ multiplex PCR; in TCRdb, only in-frame clones are kept and a portion is missing. The sample lists around 8,000 clones; 60% to 85% were seen once. Between the trimmed V and J ends, which lost 0 bases and 5 bases, there was a span of 4 bases. Germline V gives CDR1 SGHTA, CDR2 FQGTGA. The length of the CDR3 is 13 residues. A note on this clone: Antigen unknown.

Repeated repertoire sampling spanned the course of chemoradiotherapy. The V call is TRBV7-3, the J call TRBJ2-2; D gene ambiguous. The receptor was isolated from a human donor with HPV-associated anogenital cancer. Sample acquisition took place from a patient who underwent chemoradiotherapy. The CDR3 sequence: CASSLTFTGELFF. The CDR3 nucleotides read TGTGCCAGCAGCTTAACGTTTACCGGGGAGCTGTTTTTT.